Listed here are 13 T cell receptor beta chains from one sample, sequenced in a study of beta chain features in type 1 diabetes. What these receptors recognize is not known. The isolated RNA, all of it, was reverse transcribed, so expressed TCRB transcripts were what got sequenced. The method was immunoSEQ multiplex PCR; TCRdb's version includes in-frame clones alone and lacks a portion of them. This table holds about 640,000 clones, around an eighth found once. Study results and caveats: Type 1 diabetes patients had TCRB CDR3s that were shorter (moderately but significantly so) in all four CD4+ subsets.

Sequencing input: naive CD4+ T cells from blood. These receptors all stem from a man younger than 45 with type 1 diabetes.

In this sample, this clone turned up a few times. This chain connects TRBV9 to TRBJ2-1, with TRBD1 identical over 10 bases. With V trimmed by 4 bases and J by 3 bases, 7 bases remained unmatched. The CDR3 contains 16 residues. Germline V gives CDR1 SGDLS, CDR2 YYNGEE. The CDR3 spells CASSPQTGGNYNEQFF. CDR3 bases: TGTGCCAGCAGCCCACAGACAGGGGGCAACTACAATGAGCAGTTCTTC.

The J gene is TRBJ2-1, the V gene TRBV2, with a possible D match to TRBD2 (6 bases). V was shortened by 4 bases and J by 9 bases, with 19 bases between the two germline ends. This CDR3 is 15 amino acids long. Germline lookup yields CDR1 SNHLY and CDR2 FYNNEI. The CDR3 bases are TGTGCCAGCAGTGGCGGGGTCCCCGACTATGTTGAGCAGTTCTTC. Translation: CASSGGVPDYVEQFF.

This clone was counted between two and nine times. This chain uses TRBV19 with TRBJ2-2; unclear D gene. CDR1 is LNHDA and CDR2 is SQIVND in the germline V gene (reference sequence). The CDR3 is 13 amino acids. Trimming left V 6 bases short and J 1 base short, with 6 bases between. The CDR3 DNA reads TGTGCCAGTAGGGTAGGGAACACCGGGGAGCTGTTTTTT. It codes for CASRVGNTGELFF.

J is TRBJ2-1 and V is TRBV6-1; 8 bases agree with TRBD1. CDR1 and CDR2 from the germline V gene are MNHNS and SASEGT. The CDR3 totals 17 residues. The ends lost 3 bases at V and 1 base at J; junction bases unmatched: 8. CDR3 sequence: CASSDPHRDRSYNEQFF. As DNA, the CDR3 is TGTGCCAGCAGTGACCCACACCGGGACAGGTCCTACAATGAGCAGTTCTTC.

This rearrangement joins TRBV10-3 to TRBJ2-2; no reliable D call. Per germline, CDR1 ENHRY and CDR2 SYGVKD. CDR3 length: 11 residues. Trimming took 10 bases from V and 3 from J, leaving 6 bases between them. The CDR3 protein is CASRDTGELFF. CDR3 nucleotides: TGTGCCAGCAGAGACACCGGGGAGCTGTTTTTT.

The chain has TRBV5-1 and TRBJ2-3; either TRBD1 or TRBD2 may supply D (5 bases each). Trimming took off 4 bases at V and 1 base at J, with 10 bases between the two ends. Germline V gene data show CDR1 as SGHRS and CDR2 as YFSETQ. This CDR3 is 14 amino acids long. CDR3: CASSLGTRTDTQYF. Here the CDR3 DNA reads TGCGCCAGCAGCCTGGGGACCCGCACAGATACGCAGTATTTT. The entire variable domain, with the rest obtained from reference TRBV5-1 and TRBJ2-3, is as follows: KAGVTQTPRYLIKTRGQQVTLSCSPISGHRSVSWYQQTPGQGLQFLFEYFSETQRNKGNFPGRFSGRQFSNSRSEMNVSTLELGDSALYLCASSLGTRTDTQYFGPGTRLTVL.

V usage is TRBV19 and J usage is TRBJ2-6; TRBD1 aligns across 8 bases. V dropped 3 bases and J dropped 2; count of bases not matched to a gene: 6. From germline, CDR1 is LNHDA and CDR2 SQIVND (reference sequence). The CDR3 consists of 17 residues. Here the CDR3 reads CASSMRQGRTGANVLTF. CDR3 in DNA: TGTGCCAGTAGTATGCGACAGGGGCGCACTGGGGCCAACGTCCTGACTTTC.

This clone was picked up a small number of times. The chain couples TRBV2 to TRBJ2-1, with D perhaps TRBD2 (5 bases). Germline assignment: CDR1 SNHLY and CDR2 FYNNEI. CDR3 length: 14 residues. Between the trimmed V and J ends, which lost 4 bases and 7 bases, there was a span of 14 bases. The CDR3 DNA is TGTGCCAGCAGTGCCCGGGGTATGCCGAATGAGCAGTTCTTC. The encoded protein is CASSARGMPNEQFF.

This clone came up a few times. V gene TRBV18 combines with J gene TRBJ2-1; 7 bases are shared with TRBD1. V was pared by 3 bases and J by 5 bases, with 4 bases of the junction left unmatched. This CDR3 has 14 residues. Germline V gene data show CDR1 as KGHSH and CDR2 as LQKENI. The CDR3 DNA reads TGTGCCAGCTCACCCCGGGACAGCAACAATGAGCAGTTCTTC. This gives the protein CASSPRDSNNEQFF.

The J gene is TRBJ2-7, the V gene TRBV4-3; tentatively, D is TRBD1 (6 bases). Per germline, CDR1 LGHNA and CDR2 YSLEER. There are 14 residues in the CDR3. V was trimmed by 1 base and J by 0 bases, leaving 7 bases between them. The CDR3 region is CASSQGRGSYEQYF. DNA for the CDR3: TGCGCCAGCAGCCAAGGCAGGGGCTCCTACGAGCAGTACTTC.

On this clone: The sample contains more than one DNA sequence encoding this CDR3. This sequence joins TRBV28 and TRBJ2-7; no definite D call. Trimming cost V 2 bases and J 2 bases, with 4 bases left between them. Germline V gives CDR1 MDHEN, CDR2 SYDVKM. The CDR3 has 12 amino acids. This CDR3 is CASSLGTYEQYF. CDR3 in DNA: TGTGCCAGCAGTTTAGGTACCTACGAGCAGTACTTC. Drawing the rest from reference TRBV28 and TRBJ2-7, the complete variable domain is DVKVTQSSRYLVKRTGEKVFLECVQDMDHENMFWYRQDPGLGLRLIYFSYDVKMKEKGDIPEGYSVSREKKERFSLILESASTNQTSMYLCASSLGTYEQYFGPGTRLTVT.

The rearrangement uses TRBV29-1 and TRBJ2-7; D unresolved. Trimming cost V 8 bases and J 6 bases, with 14 bases left between them. From germline, CDR1 is SQVTM and CDR2 ANQGSEA. The CDR3 runs to 11 residues. The CDR3 DNA follows: TGCAGCACCTCGGACCTGGGCGAGCAGTACTTC. This translates into CSTSDLGEQYF.

The chain links TRBV7-2 to TRBJ2-3, with D possibly being TRBD1 (6 bases). This CDR3 contains 14 residues. The V gene's germline CDR1 is SGHTA and CDR2 FQGNSA. V lost 5 bases to trimming and J lost 2 bases, with 11 bases between them. The CDR3 here is CASSPDRTTDTQYF. The CDR3 DNA reads as TGTGCCAGCAGCCCCGACAGGACCACAGATACGCAGTATTTT.